This T cell receptor beta chain was sequenced for a study of CD8+CD57+ T cells in acquired aplastic anemia. This clonotype was detected only a few times. CD8+CD57+ cell expansion, shown by flow cytometry, had occurred in the patients selected for sequencing. TCR beta VDJ combinations and CDR3 sequences were profiled from genomic DNA. MiXCR, applied by TCRdb to the reads, yields one record per CDR3 protein. Of a few hundred thousand distinct CDR3 sequences in the sample, roughly 45% were seen once. The receptor comes from a human donor with aplastic anemia. Input material: sorted CD4+, CD8+, or CD8+CD57+ T cells (not recorded which) from PBMCs.

The CDR3 sequence: CASSLEYRNEQFF. Here the CDR3 DNA reads TGTGCCAGCAGCTTAGAGTACCGAAATGAGCAGTTCTTC. The chain joins TRBV7-8 to TRBJ2-1, with D hard to call. Trimming left V 1 base short and J 7 bases short, with 8 bases between. The CDR3 is 13 amino acids. The V gene's germline CDR1 is SGHVS and CDR2 FQNEAQ.